The present TCR beta chain was sequenced within a study of cytomegalovirus exposure and HLA in healthy donors (dated by TCRdb to between 2016 and 2019). About the full investigation: In an earlier analysis of 550 to 750 of the donors, about 260 Gb of sequence data and 120 million or so unique TCR beta sequences from 180 million or so T cells were reported. Around 300 gigabases of sequencing data and approximately 80 million unique TCR sequences were included in an early release covering roughly 600 HLA-typed donors. The genetic ancestry cluster associated with self-reported Caucasian donors included around four fifths of the approximately 400 genotyped donors. The study aimed to test whether signatures of past pathogen exposure could be identified by cataloging public T cell receptors. The study used immunosequencing to profile the T cell repertoires of around 600 subjects and linked those repertoires to cytomegalovirus serostatus. A separate validation cohort of 100 to 150 different subjects was used in addition to the 666-subject first cohort. To predict cytomegalovirus infection status, the study combined high-throughput TCR immunosequencing, statistical association of individual TCRs with disease status, and machine learning. To study patterns of TCR occurrence, a later analysis re-analyzed previously published TCR beta repertoires from 700 or so donors and added high-resolution HLA genotyping. The later analysis used no new phenotypic data to find candidate immune exposures, relying instead on TCR beta sequences and their occurrence across donors. In an earlier analysis of more than 550 of the donors, high-throughput TCR beta sequencing was used to judge whether each TCR beta V gene segment behaved as functional or pseudogenic. Donor age, sex, ethnicity and CMV serostatus were collected together with the repertoire data. Genome-wide SNP genotypes for about 55% of the roughly 670 donors were used in a later genetic analysis, which treated that subset as a discovery cohort. All discovery cohort repertoires had been generated using a single sequencing platform. Class I and class II HLA loci were covered by the typing at four-digit resolution. The number of typed donors differed by locus: roughly 620-640 for A, B, C, DRB1 and DQB1; approximately 530 for DQA1; about 600 for DPA1; and some 470 for DPB1. Several DR-DQ haplotypes were treated as single units for association and clustering because of strong linkage in the cohort. Among 300 to 500 genotyped donors of the cohort, an average of roughly 230,000 unique TCR beta nucleotide sequences was sequenced per donor, of which about 18% were non-productive. Broad study findings and their caveats: When HLA alleles, especially DR and DQ, strongly co-occurred, TCR associations were difficult to assign to individual alleles. In a later genetic analysis, fewer N-insertions in productive TCRs were reported among donors in an Asian-associated ancestry cluster than the approximately 670-donor mean. For the cohort, immune exposure information was limited to CMV serostatus. Sequencing depth was assumed to be roughly uniform across donors in the presence/absence analyses, though that assumption may not hold. The cohort was sequenced for TCR beta chains only, and without alpha or paired-chain data the features that could be detected were limited. Some IMGT-functional V segments, including TRBV6-2 and TRBV6-3, could not be distinguished by the 87-base-pair reads and were therefore excluded. Correlated functional status among segregating V segments might be attributable to linkage disequilibrium, but an unknown experimental factor could not be ruled out. It was suggested by the authors that the approach could potentially be generalized to other disease states and immunological phenotypes. Most CMV-associated TCR beta chains appeared to be HLA-restricted in a later analysis, and the HLA associations seemed to be driven largely by CMV exposure. While some public TCRs were present in many individuals, most TCR sequences turned up only very rarely across donors. A further reported finding was that TCR beta sequences accurately predicted the HLA-A and HLA-B alleles for most subjects in the first cohort. In a later genetic analysis, a missense DCLRE1C variant was associated with V-gene and J-gene trimming of TCR beta chains, and the association was replicated in an independent cohort. In a later analysis, TCR association rates were found to vary across HLA loci, with the most associated TCRs seen for DRB1 alleles and the fewest for HLA-C alleles. A few of the identified cytomegalovirus-associated TCR beta chains were confirmed in vitro to be specific for cytomegalovirus antigens. According to a later analysis, parvovirus B19, influenza, CMV and Epstein-Barr virus appeared linked to several top co-occurrence clusters. Because some donors lacked HLA typing at each locus, the association tests relied only on the typed subset. A cluster of highly shared sequence variants was judged likely to represent a technical artifact of the sequencing pipeline. A total of 150 to 200 TCR beta chains were listed by the study as associated with cytomegalovirus. At a false discovery rate of 0.05, a later analysis linked 16,000 or so TCR beta sequences to specific HLA alleles. Because counts were too low, fewer than 20 rarely observed V segments, including chromosome 9 orphons, were excluded from the earlier analysis of several hundred of the donors. Compared with equally common non-associated chains, HLA-associated TCR beta chains in a later analysis were more clonally expanded and had lower generation probabilities. The classifier was reported to diagnose cytomegalovirus status with high specificity and sensitivity in both the original and validation cohorts. In an earlier analysis of about 600 of the donors, most TCR beta V segments appeared in productive rearrangements about 87% or about 30% of the time, broadly matching IMGT annotations.

Note on this clone: Its antigen is unknown. No per-base quality is available; no much larger clone lies one base away.

The method was the immunoSEQ multiplex PCR assay. For the multiplex PCR, a mixture combining 60 forward primers for TCR Vbeta segments and 13 reverse primers for TCR Jbeta segments was used. The CDR3 region of rearranged TCR beta genes was amplified from genomic DNA by a multiplex PCR assay. The Illumina HiSeq System was used to sequence the amplified TCR beta libraries as 87-base-pair reads. For the original study's pipeline: Across the 600 to 700 repertoires, a later analysis counted 80 million or so unique TCR beta chains, around 11 million of which were shared by at least two donors. To remove PCR and sequencing errors, raw reads were error-corrected and collapsed into unique sequences using a nearest-neighbor algorithm that merged closely related sequences. CDR3 sequences were aligned to IMGT reference sequences to assign V, D and J gene segments. For a sequence to be retained, a match of at least six nucleotides was required to both a V gene segment and a J gene segment. Rearrangements were classified as productive when the CDR3 lacked stop codons and remained in frame with V and J, and all other rearrangements were classified as non-productive. CDR3 was defined by IMGT convention, running from the second conserved V-encoded cysteine to the conserved J-encoded phenylalanine. The earlier analysis of 450 to 750 of the donors excluded any sequence lacking an unambiguous match to a single V gene segment. In an earlier analysis of some 590 of the donors, V segments were called functional above 56.7% productive rearrangements and were called segregating when the between-donor standard deviation exceeded 5%. A statistical classification framework was built to diagnose cytomegalovirus status from the catalog of TCR beta chain sequences. In a later analysis, V and J genes were assigned by comparing TCR nucleotide sequences against IMGT/GENE-DB human TR gene sequences. Using the TCRdist pipeline, a later analysis assigned CDR3 sequences along with most-parsimonious VDJ recombination scenarios. In a later analysis, every TCR beta chain was defined by the combination of its CDR3 amino acid sequence and its V-gene family, and reads without a unique V-gene family were dropped. To address suspected cross-contamination and a sequencing artifact, a later analysis removed around 600 highly shared, low-generation-probability nucleotide sequences. A later analysis calculated a clonal expansion index for each public chain from normalized within-repertoire ranks of inferred template counts. In a later analysis, generation probabilities were computed with a VDJ recombination model fitted to out-of-frame rearrangements, and the resulting probabilities were checked against IGoR. In a later analysis, hypergeometric tests were used to score TCR-TCR, TCR-HLA and TCR-CMV co-occurrence, with a repertoire-size bias correction applied to TCR pairs. To estimate false discovery rates, a later analysis permuted the HLA or CMV assignments 20 times. In a later analysis, co-occurring TCRs were grouped using DBSCAN, with TCRdist sequence similarity added in when clustering inside HLA-allele-positive subsets. For co-occurrence clustering, repertoires with fewer than 30,000 or more than 120,000 public chains were excluded, along with five repertoires with anomalous nucleotide sharing. Not all clones reach the TCRdb copy of this immuneACCESS table, which keeps in-frame sequences only. Checked studies attribute under half of the gap to unresolved V genes and leave the rest unexplained. For V, J and clone size, that table is used; D and trimming come from the DNA. The sample contains about 120,000 clones, 76% of them found a single time. The ten largest clones take up 15% to 20% of the sample.

The cohort was made up of about 610 healthy bone marrow donors. At the time of sampling, every cohort member was nominally healthy, though immune exposures that went unrecorded were likely present. The donor was CMV seropositive and belonged to the group of 250 to 300 seropositive cohort members. Every donor gave a peripheral blood sample, and the peripheral blood mononuclear cells from that sample were used for TCR beta sequencing. The Qiagen DNeasy Blood Extraction Kit was used to extract genomic DNA from the blood cell samples. CDR1 LNHDA and CDR2 SQIVND are derived from the germline V gene (reference sequence). For this chain, trimming is 3 bases at the V end and 4 bases at the J end, and the number of junction bases without a gene match is 7. Reading from cysteine to phenylalanine, the CDR3 counts 15 amino acids. Just CDR3 DNA is preserved here, 45 bases in frame from base 1.

Sequencing used PBMCs. The source of this sequence is a man aged 45-65 years in good health and CMV-seropositive. The chain couples TRBV19 to TRBJ1-1, and 8 bases in between align with TRBD1. The CDR3 reads as follows: CASSITGQGGTEAFF. The bases are TGTGCCAGTAGTATCACAGGACAGGGCGGCACTGAAGCTTTCTTT.